The TCR beta chain described here comes from a study of T cell repertoires in cytomegalovirus infection. TCRdb re-derived calls from the reads in MiXCR, one entry per CDR3 protein. The sample consists of approximately 550,000 distinct CDR3 sequences, about 17% of them appearing once. Study outcomes and limitations: HLA-C-restricted CMV-specific TCR beta clonotypes were dominant in the ex vivo response.

V dropped 0 bases and J dropped 8 bases, with 5 bases sitting between them. Germline assignment: CDR1 SGHKS and CDR2 YYEKEE (reference sequence). The length of the CDR3 is 11 residues. Note on this clonotype: Its matching antigen is unknown.

What was sequenced was CD8+ T cells from PBMCs. The TCR comes from a human donor in good health (CMV status not recorded). Some clones in this sample may be carry-over from other donors' samples. This chain connects TRBV5-5 to TRBJ1-2; D is unclear. The CDR3 bases are TGTGCCAGCAGCTTGGAAACCGGCTACACCTTC. It yields the protein CASSLETGYTF.